The 25 T cell receptor beta chains given below trace back to one sample, sequenced in a study of T cells after posttransplantation cyclophosphamide. The table came from immunoSEQ multiplex PCR; TCRdb's copy has only in-frame clones and leaves some out. This table holds 30,000 to 35,000 clones with no singletons; the top ten claim approximately 6.4%. Sequenced: PBMCs. The receptors stem from a woman aged 50 to 60 in good health and a related stem cell transplant donor.

This clone was observed many times. The chain couples TRBV5-6 to TRBJ2-1; TRBD1 matches at 9 bases. The CDR3 contains 16 residues. V lost 3 bases to trimming and J lost 3 bases; unmatched junction nucleotides: 7. CDR1 and CDR2 (germline): SGHDT, YYEEEE. CDR3 DNA sequence: TGTGCCAGCAGCTCATCGGGACAGGGCTACTACAATGAGCAGTTCTTC. Residues: CASSSSGQGYYNEQFF.

This clone was observed a few times. V is TRBV7-6 and J is TRBJ2-2; a weak D match, TRBD2 (5 bases). The CDR3 is 18 residues long. V was shortened by 1 base and J by 2 bases, with 17 bases between the two germline ends. The germline V gene has CDR1 SGHVS and CDR2 FNYEAQ. Written as DNA, the CDR3 is TGTGCCAGCAGCTTAGTAATCGGCGGGTTAGGAAACACCGGGGAGCTGTTTTTT. This encodes CASSLVIGGLGNTGELFF.

The rearrangement uses TRBV5-1 and TRBJ1-1, with 7 bases that match TRBD1. The CDR3 has 13 residues. The junction had 7 bases not matched to a gene; V was cut back by 6 bases and J by 5 bases. Germline V gives CDR1 SGHRS, CDR2 YFSETQ. CDR3 sequence: CASNTGVETEAFF. Written as DNA, the CDR3 is TGCGCCAGCAATACAGGGGTGGAAACTGAAGCTTTCTTT.

The rearrangement uses TRBV6-1 and TRBJ1-1; D may be TRBD1 (6 bases). Trimming removed 0 bases from V and 4 bases from J, with 12 bases in between. The germline CDR1 and CDR2 sequences are MNHNS and SASEGT. The CDR3 loop spans 15 amino acids. The CDR3 DNA sequence: TGTGCCAGCAGTGAAGCGCACAGGGTGGGCACTGAAGCTTTCTTT. It encodes CASSEAHRVGTEAFF.

The rearrangement uses TRBV29-1 and TRBJ1-2, with 11 bases fitting TRBD1. V dropped 4 bases and J dropped 8; count of bases not matched to a gene: 3. This CDR3 region has 12 residues. CDR1 is SQVTM, CDR2 ANQGSEA, per germline. CDR3 loop: CSVGGTGGGYTF. The CDR3 DNA sequence: TGCAGCGTTGGGGGGACAGGGGGAGGCTACACCTTC.

This clone was seen many times. This rearrangement joins TRBV6-5 to TRBJ2-7; TRBD1 agrees at 9 bases. This CDR3 is 16 amino acids long. The ends lost 2 bases at V and 4 bases at J; junction bases unmatched: 9. CDR1 and CDR2 (germline): MNHEY, SVGAGI. CDR3 sequence: CASSYRLQGAGYEQYF. The CDR3 DNA reads as TGTGCCAGCAGTTACCGCCTACAGGGGGCAGGTTACGAGCAGTACTTC.

This clone was recorded at least ten times. The chain carries TRBV4-3 and TRBJ1-1, with D unresolved. Germline lookup yields CDR1 LGHNA and CDR2 YSLEER. V was trimmed by 0 bases and J by 1 base, leaving 9 bases between them. The CDR3 loop spans 15 amino acids. The CDR3 here is CASSQEHRGNTEAFF. CDR3 DNA: TGCGCCAGCAGCCAAGAACACCGGGGGAACACTGAAGCTTTCTTT.

In this sample, this clone turned up many times. The chain carries TRBV4-3 and TRBJ2-7; possibly TRBD2 for D (5 bases). The CDR3 is 15 residues long. Germline V CDR1 and CDR2: LGHNA, YSLEER. The V gene lost 1 base and the J gene lost 3 bases, with 13 bases spanning the gap. The CDR3 DNA reads TGCGCCAGCAGCCAAGTTAGCGAGGTTGGCTACGAGCAGTACTTC. This translates into CASSQVSEVGYEQYF.

This clone was seen at least ten times. This sequence joins TRBV4-1 and TRBJ1-2; D gene unclear. Germline assignment: CDR1 MGHRA and CDR2 YSYEKL. V was clipped by 1 base and J by 4 bases, with 16 bases between them. The CDR3 length is 16 residues. In nucleotides, the CDR3 is TGCGCCAGCAGCCAAGCTCAAGGGTCCGCTCTCTATGGCTACACCTTC. Protein sequence: CASSQAQGSALYGYTF.

The chain is built from TRBV30 and TRBJ2-5; D remains unclear. Germline loops: CDR1 GTSNPN, CDR2 SVGIG (reference sequence). The CDR3 is 12 residues long. The V end lost 2 bases, the J end lost 7 bases, and 11 bases lay between the germline ends. In nucleotides, the CDR3 is TGTGCCTGGAGTTTCCCCCCGGGGACCCAGTACTTC. Protein product: CAWSFPPGTQYF.

This clone was observed at least ten times. The rearrangement links TRBV7-2 to TRBJ2-1; tentatively, D is TRBD1 (5 bases). Germline assignment: CDR1 SGHTA and CDR2 FQGNSA. This CDR3 is 14 amino acids long. V was pared by 5 bases and J by 10 bases, with 18 bases between. The CDR3 region has the DNA TGTGCCAGCAGCCCGGCGGTGGAAAGGGGAGAGCAGTTCTTC. Amino acid sequence: CASSPAVERGEQFF.

This clone was detected ten times or more. The chain employs TRBV18 and TRBJ2-7; maybe TRBD2 (6 bases). V was clipped by 5 bases and J by 6 bases, with 14 bases between them. This CDR3 has 13 residues. Per germline, CDR1 KGHSH and CDR2 LQKENI. The CDR3 spells CASSGVRDSEQYF. The CDR3 bases are TGTGCCAGCTCAGGGGTAAGGGACTCCGAGCAGTACTTC.

This clone was counted at least ten times. The chain carries TRBV7-2 and TRBJ2-3; D possibly corresponds to TRBD2 (5 bases). The V and J ends lost 1 base and 1 base respectively, with 15 bases between them. Germline CDR1 SGHTA, CDR2 FQGNSA. The CDR3 covers 17 residues. CDR3 DNA: TGTGCCAGCAGCTTAGAGGCTCTAGGAGGCGGCACAGATACGCAGTATTTT. It specifies CASSLEALGGGTDTQYF.

This clone occurred many times. The J gene is TRBJ2-1, the V gene TRBV5-8; D uncertain. Germline V lookup: CDR1 SGHTS, CDR2 YDEGEE. The CDR3 contains 10 residues. V was cut by 0 bases and J by 12 bases, with 4 bases left in between. The CDR3 here is CASSLVRQFF. DNA for the CDR3: TGTGCCAGCAGCTTGGTTAGGCAGTTCTTC.

In its sample, this clone was seen many times. Written as DNA, the CDR3 is TGCGCCAGCAGCGCCAACCTAGCCGGGTGGGTCGATGAGCAGTTCTTC. It translates to CASSANLAGWVDEQFF. The rearrangement joins TRBV5-1 to TRBJ2-1; tentative D call: TRBD2 (5 bases). Germline V gives CDR1 SGHRS, CDR2 YFSETQ. V gave up 4 bases and J gave up 8 bases, with 22 bases separating them. The CDR3 length is 16 residues. Together with reference TRBV5-1 and TRBJ2-1, the CDR3 gives the full variable domain: KAGVTQTPRYLIKTRGQQVTLSCSPISGHRSVSWYQQTPGQGLQFLFEYFSETQRNKGNFPGRFSGRQFSNSRSEMNVSTLELGDSALYLCASSANLAGWVDEQFFGPGTRLTVL.

This clone was seen many times. The chain employs TRBV30 and TRBJ2-1, with 8 bases identical to TRBD2. The CDR3 covers 15 residues. From germline, CDR1 is GTSNPN and CDR2 SVGIG (reference sequence). Germline trimming cut 0 bases from V and 10 bases from J; bases unmatched to any gene: 11. The CDR3 is CAWSVKGLVEGEQFF. CDR3 in DNA: TGTGCCTGGAGTGTAAAGGGACTAGTAGAGGGGGAGCAGTTCTTC.

At least ten counts were recorded for this clone. The V and J genes are TRBV29-1 and TRBJ1-4, with 9 bases identical to TRBD1. Germline values: CDR1 SQVTM, CDR2 ANQGSEA. The V gene end was trimmed by 5 bases and the J gene end by 7 bases; junction bases not matched to a gene: 5. The CDR3 consists of 13 residues. The chain's CDR3 is CSVRDRVFEKLFF. CDR3 in DNA: TGCAGCGTTAGGGACAGGGTATTTGAAAAACTGTTTTTT.

Ten or more counts support this clone. The rearrangement uses TRBV6-5 and TRBJ1-1, with D possibly being TRBD1 (6 bases). The germline gives CDR1 MNHEY, CDR2 SVGAGI. The CDR3 runs to 14 residues. The V end was cut by 4 bases, the J end by 1 base, with 10 bases between. For the CDR3, the DNA is TGTGCCAGCAGTTCCTCCAGGGGGAACACTGAAGCTTTCTTT. This codes for CASSSSRGNTEAFF.

CDR3 region: CASSFSGGDQPQHF. The CDR3 DNA sequence: TGTGCCAGCAGTTTTTCGGGGGGGGACCAGCCCCAGCATTTT. The chain couples TRBV12-3 or TRBV12-4 to TRBJ1-5; D is perhaps TRBD1 (5 bases). The CDR3 contains 14 residues. The V end lost 3 bases, the J end lost 7 bases, and 13 bases lay between the germline ends.

This clone occurred many times. The chain has TRBV10-3 and TRBJ2-7; TRBD1 matches at 10 bases. In germline, CDR1 is ENHRY, CDR2 SYGVKD. The trim removed 4 bases at V and 8 bases at J, leaving 2 bases unmatched. CDR3 length equals 12 residues. The CDR3 DNA is TGTGCCATCAGTGGGACAGGGGGTCAGCAGTACTTC. It translates to CAISGTGGQQYF.

In its sample, this clone was seen many times. The chain uses TRBV5-4 and TRBJ2-7; possible D gene TRBD1, 6 bases. This CDR3 comprises 15 residues. Trimming took off 2 bases at V and 6 bases at J, with 18 bases between the two ends. CDR1 and CDR2 (germline): SGHNT, YYREEE (reference sequence). In nucleotides, the CDR3 is TGTGCCAGCAGCTTAAGGGGGACCCGACCGGGCGAGCAGTACTTC. It yields the protein CASSLRGTRPGEQYF.

This clone was recorded at least ten times. The J gene is TRBJ1-3, the V gene TRBV24-1, with D possibly TRBD1 on 5 matching bases. In germline, CDR1 is KGHDR, CDR2 SFDVKD. V was clipped by 5 bases and J by 0 bases, with 10 bases between them. This CDR3 spans 15 amino acids. The CDR3 nucleotides read TGTGCCACCAGTGGGGGCCCTAGCTCTGGAAACACCATATATTTT. Residues: CATSGGPSSGNTIYF.

In this sample, this clone turned up many times. J is TRBJ1-3 and V is TRBV29-1, with D perhaps TRBD1 (5 bases). V was shortened by 6 bases and J by 2 bases, with 17 bases between the two germline ends. Germline lookup yields CDR1 SQVTM and CDR2 ANQGSEA. CDR3 length: 15 amino acids. For the CDR3, the DNA is TGCAGCGTATCAAGGGGTGTAAGTGCTGGAAACACCATATATTTT. This codes for CSVSRGVSAGNTIYF.

V gene TRBV11-2 combines with J gene TRBJ2-7, with 8 bases that match TRBD2. J lost 0 bases, V lost 4 bases, and 5 bases had no gene match. This CDR3 region has 15 residues. The germline V gene encodes CDR1 SGHAT and CDR2 FQNNGV. The CDR3 protein is CASSSSGSSSYEQYF. In DNA form, the CDR3 reads TGTGCCAGCAGCTCTAGCGGGTCTAGCTCCTACGAGCAGTACTTC.

This clone came up many times. The chain uses TRBV9 and TRBJ2-7, with D unresolved. Germline V lookup: CDR1 SGDLS, CDR2 YYNGEE. The CDR3 is 13 amino acids. Trimming removed 4 bases at V and 4 bases at J, with 12 bases between. Here the CDR3 reads CASSPGSVYEQYF. The CDR3 DNA reads as TGTGCCAGCAGCCCTGGTTCGGTGTACGAGCAGTACTTC.